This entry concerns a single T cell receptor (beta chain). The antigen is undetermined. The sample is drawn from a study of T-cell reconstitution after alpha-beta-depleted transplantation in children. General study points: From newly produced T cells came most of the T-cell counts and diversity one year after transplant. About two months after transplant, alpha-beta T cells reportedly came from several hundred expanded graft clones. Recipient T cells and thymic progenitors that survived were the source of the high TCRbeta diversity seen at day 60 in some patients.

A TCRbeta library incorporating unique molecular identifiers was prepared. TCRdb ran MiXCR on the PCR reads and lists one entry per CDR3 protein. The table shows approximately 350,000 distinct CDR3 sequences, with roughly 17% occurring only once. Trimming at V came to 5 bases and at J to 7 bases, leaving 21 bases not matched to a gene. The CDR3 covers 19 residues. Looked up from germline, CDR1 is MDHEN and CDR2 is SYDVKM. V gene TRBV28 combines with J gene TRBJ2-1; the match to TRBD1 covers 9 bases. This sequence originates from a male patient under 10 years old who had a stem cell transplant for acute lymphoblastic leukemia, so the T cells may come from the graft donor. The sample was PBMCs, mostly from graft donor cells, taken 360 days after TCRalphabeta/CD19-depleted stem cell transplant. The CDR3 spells CASSALPGTGNEGSNEQFF. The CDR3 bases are TGTGCCAGCAGTGCCTTGCCCGGGACAGGGAATGAAGGGTCGAATGAGCAGTTCTTC.